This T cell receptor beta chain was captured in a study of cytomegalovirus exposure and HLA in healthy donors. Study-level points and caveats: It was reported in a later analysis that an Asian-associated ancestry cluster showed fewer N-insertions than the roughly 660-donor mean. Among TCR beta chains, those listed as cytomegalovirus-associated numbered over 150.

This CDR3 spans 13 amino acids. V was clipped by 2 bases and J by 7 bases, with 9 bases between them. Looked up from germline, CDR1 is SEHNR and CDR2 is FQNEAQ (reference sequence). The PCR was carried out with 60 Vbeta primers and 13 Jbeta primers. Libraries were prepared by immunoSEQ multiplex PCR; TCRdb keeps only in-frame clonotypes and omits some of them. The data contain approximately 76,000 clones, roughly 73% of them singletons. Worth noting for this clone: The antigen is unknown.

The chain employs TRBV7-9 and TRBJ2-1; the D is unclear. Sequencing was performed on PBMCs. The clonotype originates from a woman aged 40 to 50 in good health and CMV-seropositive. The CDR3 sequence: CASSLSRLNEQFF. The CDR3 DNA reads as TGTGCCAGCAGCTTATCCAGGTTAAATGAGCAGTTCTTC.